What follows are 23 T cell receptor beta chains derived from one specimen sequenced in a study of OX40 agonist ivuxolimab in advanced cancers. Repertoires were generated with immunoSEQ multiplex PCR, while TCRdb's copy carries only in-frame clones and drops some. The table lists roughly 120,000 clones, roughly nine tenths of them singletons. The sample here was CD4+ or CD8+ T cells sorted from blood, taken in a trial of the OX40 agonist ivuxolimab. The source is an adult with an advanced solid tumor such as melanoma, head and neck, liver or kidney cancer.

J is TRBJ2-1 and V is TRBV5-1, with 7 bases that match TRBD1. Trimming at V came to 3 bases and at J to 1 base, leaving 10 bases not matched to a gene. Per germline, CDR1 SGHRS and CDR2 YFSETQ. CDR3 length: 17 amino acids. The CDR3 DNA follows: TGCGCCAGCAGCTCTTTGGGGACAGCCATTTCCTACAATGAGCAGTTCTTC. Translated: CASSSLGTAISYNEQFF.

This clone was counted once. The V gene is TRBV29-1, the J gene TRBJ2-1; D possibly corresponds to TRBD1 (6 bases). This CDR3 comprises 14 residues. V was pared by 3 bases and J by 3 bases, with 12 bases between. Germline values: CDR1 SQVTM, CDR2 ANQGSEA. The CDR3 is CSVDYRDRYNEQFF. The CDR3 DNA reads as TGCAGCGTTGATTACAGGGACCGCTACAATGAGCAGTTCTTC.

The chain uses TRBV6-1 and TRBJ1-2; possibly TRBD1 for D (5 bases). In germline, CDR1 is MNHNS, CDR2 SASEGT. The CDR3 is 16 residues long. The V end lost 3 bases, the J end lost 2 bases, and 16 bases lay between the germline ends. The CDR3 spells CASSEEFWGSNYGYTF. The DNA of the CDR3 is TGTGCCAGCAGTGAGGAGTTTTGGGGCAGCAACTATGGCTACACCTTC.

The rearrangement links TRBV7-2 to TRBJ1-2; D not resolved. The V and J ends lost 4 bases and 3 bases respectively, with 9 bases between them. The CDR3 length is 13 residues. Per germline, CDR1 SGHTA and CDR2 FQGNSA. Here the CDR3 reads CASSSRTHYGYTF. CDR3 coding DNA: TGTGCCAGCAGCTCAAGGACGCACTATGGCTACACCTTC.

This rearrangement joins TRBV6-6 to TRBJ1-2; 9 bases are shared with TRBD1. The trim removed 4 bases at V and 3 bases at J, leaving 9 bases unmatched. The CDR3 is made up of 16 amino acids. Looked up from germline, CDR1 is MNHNY and CDR2 is SVGAGI (reference sequence). Here the CDR3 DNA reads TGTGCCAGCAGTTCCGGGACAGGGATCCTTGACTATGGCTACACCTTC. Translation gives CASSSGTGILDYGYTF.

This clone was observed a handful of times. This chain links TRBV9 with TRBJ2-1; D is uncertain. V gave up 4 bases and J gave up 1 base, with 15 bases separating them. The CDR3 runs 16 residues. Germline V CDR1 and CDR2: SGDLS, YYNGEE. CDR3 sequence (DNA): TGTGCCAGCAGCTTACTGGCGGCTTTTTCCTACAATGAGCAGTTCTTC. It yields the protein CASSLLAAFSYNEQFF.

The V call is TRBV11-2, the J call TRBJ1-1; D remains unclear. The V gene lost 1 base and the J gene lost 2 bases, with 8 bases spanning the gap. CDR3 length equals 14 residues. CDR1 is SGHAT, CDR2 FQNNGV, per germline. The CDR3 loop is CASSLGQANTEAFF. The CDR3 DNA sequence: TGTGCCAGCAGCTTAGGGCAGGCCAACACTGAAGCTTTCTTT.

The CDR3 DNA reads TGTGCCAGCAGTCCTACAGGGACCAAGAACACTGAAGCTTTCTTT. Protein: CASSPTGTKNTEAFF. The chain has TRBV2 and TRBJ1-1, with D maybe TRBD1 (6 bases). Per the germline V gene, CDR1 is SNHLY and CDR2 is FYNNEI. V lost 5 bases and J 1 base, leaving 14 bases between the germline ends. The CDR3 totals 15 residues. Looking up the rest from reference TRBV2 and TRBJ1-1 gives the full variable domain: EPEVTQTPSHQVTQMGQEVILRCVPISNHLYFYWYRQILGQKVEFLVSFYNNEISEKSEIFDDQFSVERPDGSNFTLKIRSTKLEDSAMYFCASSPTGTKNTEAFFGQGTRLTVV.

The J gene is TRBJ2-5, the V gene TRBV7-6; a weak D match, TRBD2 (6 bases). Trimming took 5 bases from V and 2 from J, leaving 9 bases between them. The germline gives CDR1 SGHVS, CDR2 FNYEAQ. This CDR3 comprises 13 residues. In DNA form, the CDR3 reads TGTGCCAGCAGCCTGGAGGGGCAAGAGACCCAGTACTTC. Translating gives CASSLEGQETQYF.

The rearrangement joins TRBV7-2 to TRBJ1-5, with 7 bases matching TRBD1. The CDR3 runs to 17 residues. Trimming took 5 bases from V and 6 from J; bases not matched to a gene: 16. From germline, CDR1 is SGHTA and CDR2 FQGNSA. The CDR3 is CASSLEETGIPGQPQHF. In DNA form, the CDR3 reads TGTGCCAGCAGCCTCGAGGAGACAGGGATTCCGGGTCAGCCCCAGCATTTT.

V is TRBV6-1 and J is TRBJ1-1, with unresolved D. CDR3 length equals 12 residues. V lost 0 bases, J lost 2 bases, and 1 base lay in between. CDR1 and CDR2 from the germline V gene are MNHNS and SASEGT. CDR3 DNA sequence: TGTGCCAGCAGTGAAGCAAACACTGAAGCTTTCTTT. It yields the protein CASSEANTEAFF.

The chain joins TRBV19 to TRBJ1-5; 9 bases agree with TRBD1. Germline V gives CDR1 LNHDA, CDR2 SQIVND (reference sequence). V was pared by 4 bases and J by 6 bases, with 7 bases of the junction left unmatched. The CDR3 is 15 amino acids. CDR3 sequence: CASSTVTGGGQPQHF. CDR3 in DNA: TGTGCCAGTAGTACCGTAACAGGGGGCGGTCAGCCCCAGCATTTT. Looking up the rest from reference TRBV19 and TRBJ1-5 gives the full variable domain: DGGITQSPKYLFRKEGQNVTLSCEQNLNHDAMYWYRQDPGQGLRLIYYSQIVNDFQKGDIAEGYSVSREKKESFPLTVTSAQKNPTAFYLCASSTVTGGGQPQHFGDGTRLSIL.

The gene calls are TRBV5-1 and TRBJ2-1; D is unclear. This CDR3 has 15 residues. CDR1 is SGHRS, CDR2 YFSETQ, per germline. Between the trimmed V and J ends, which lost 1 base and 4 bases, there was a span of 12 bases. Here the CDR3 DNA reads TGCGCCAGCAGCTTGAGGTCAGACCGATACAATGAGCAGTTCTTC. Encoded protein: CASSLRSDRYNEQFF.

The chain combines TRBV10-3 with TRBJ1-2; 7 nucleotides align to TRBD1. There are 15 residues in the CDR3. Unmatched junction bases numbered 10, after V lost 9 bases and J lost 0 bases. Germline assignment: CDR1 ENHRY and CDR2 SYGVKD. The chain's CDR3 is CAIGGGGASNYGYTF. In nucleotides, the CDR3 is TGTGCCATAGGGGGAGGGGGCGCATCTAACTATGGCTACACCTTC.

The rearrangement links TRBV19 to TRBJ1-1; D is uncertain. Germline CDR1 and CDR2: LNHDA and SQIVND (reference sequence). Trimming removed 7 bases at V and 2 bases at J, with 20 bases between. CDR3 length: 16 residues. In nucleotides, the CDR3 is TGTGCCAGTAAGAGCCCTCTAGGGTATGTCAACACTGAAGCTTTCTTT. Translation gives CASKSPLGYVNTEAFF.

The chain combines TRBV6-1 with TRBJ2-7, with 13 bases aligning to TRBD2. The V and J ends lost 6 bases and 6 bases, in that order; junction bases with no gene match: 8. This CDR3 has 15 residues. Germline CDR1 reads MNHNS; CDR2 reads SASEGT. The CDR3, as DNA: TGTGCCAGCAGCCTAGGACTAGCGGGAGTTGTCGAGCAGTACTTC. It yields the protein CASSLGLAGVVEQYF.

The gene calls are TRBV6-5 and TRBJ2-4; 7 bases fit TRBD2. The trim removed 6 bases at V and 5 bases at J, leaving 10 bases unmatched. The CDR3 covers 15 residues. Germline V gene lookup returns CDR1 MNHEY and CDR2 SVGAGI. The CDR3 coding sequence is TGTGCCAGCAGCCGCTGGGAGGGGACCCAAAACATTCAGTACTTC. Protein: CASSRWEGTQNIQYF.

The chain joins TRBV7-9 to TRBJ2-7, with 11 bases fitting TRBD1. The CDR3 has 15 amino acids. V trimming: 3 bases; J trimming: 6 bases; junction bases outside the gene matches: 7. CDR1 and CDR2 (germline): SEHNR, FQNEAQ (reference sequence). CDR3 in DNA: TGTGCCAGCAGCTTGGGGACAGGGGGTTCACGCGAGCAGTACTTC. Protein sequence: CASSLGTGGSREQYF.

The CDR3 DNA follows: TGTGCCAGCAGCTCAAAGGGGACAGCGTCTAATTCACCCCTCCACTTT. Amino acid sequence: CASSSKGTASNSPLHF. This sequence joins TRBV11-2 and TRBJ1-6; 7 positions match TRBD1. Losses at the gene ends were 4 bases for V and 6 bases for J; bases not matched to a gene: 9. The V gene's germline CDR1 is SGHAT and CDR2 FQNNGV. CDR3 length: 16 amino acids.

In this sample, this clone turned up a few times. The chain has TRBV5-5 and TRBJ1-1; D is ambiguous. The germline V gene has CDR1 SGHKS and CDR2 YYEKEE (reference sequence). V lost 7 bases to trimming and J lost 0 bases, with 10 bases between them. The CDR3 length is 13 residues. The CDR3, as DNA: TGTGCCAGCGGATTACCCATGAACACTGAAGCTTTCTTT. Amino acids: CASGLPMNTEAFF. The full variable domain, in which reference TRBV5-5 and TRBJ1-1 provide the parts outside the CDR3, is DAGVTQSPTHLIKTRGQQVTLRCSPISGHKSVSWYQQVLGQGPQFIFQYYEKEERGRGNFPDRFSARQFPNYSSELNVNALLLGDSALYLCASGLPMNTEAFFGQGTRLTVV.

The rearrangement joins TRBV10-3 to TRBJ1-2; no clear D. This CDR3 region has 14 residues. Trimming took 4 bases from V and 4 from J, leaving 13 bases between them. Germline values: CDR1 ENHRY, CDR2 SYGVKD. CDR3 nucleotide sequence: TGTGCCATCAGTGTCTCGCCAGAAACCTATGGCTACACCTTC. It is translated as CAISVSPETYGYTF.

The chain uses TRBV19 and TRBJ1-1, with D perhaps TRBD1 (5 bases). Germline V gene lookup returns CDR1 LNHDA and CDR2 SQIVND (reference sequence). This CDR3 is built from 18 residues. Deletions cut 7 bases from V and 4 bases from J, with 28 bases between. This chain's CDR3 is CASTPSPRIQGRSTEAFF. In DNA form, the CDR3 reads TGTGCCAGTACCCCATCCCCTCGTATCCAGGGTAGGAGCACTGAAGCTTTCTTT.

This chain uses TRBV7-3 with TRBJ2-7; no clear D gene. Deletions cut 5 bases from V and 3 bases from J, with 11 bases between. CDR3 length equals 13 residues. From germline, CDR1 is SGHTA and CDR2 FQGTGA. The CDR3 DNA reads as TGTGCCAGCAGCCCCCATCGCGGCTACGAGCAGTACTTC. Its protein product is CASSPHRGYEQYF.